The T cell receptor beta chain described here comes from a study of blood T cell repertoires in COVID-19 (TCRdb year 2020). General notes on the study: The collaborator samples originated in the United States, Italy and Spain and spanned the acute and convalescent phases of COVID-19. The prospective study material was composed of cDNA or gDNA derived from T cells, B-cell-depleted T cells, or PBMCs. Subjects who had been exposed to COVID-19, were actively infected with it, or had recovered from it provided the deeply sampled blood TCRbeta repertoires that made up the dataset. The repertoires were released in a freely available public database intended as a resource for research on the immune response to SARS-CoV-2. The samples were drawn from two sources: the first 160 participants of the ongoing ImmuneRACE study, and some 1,300 subjects contributed by 6 global collaborators. Sample metadata almost always included a de-identified subject ID, COVID-19 status, age in years and sex. Where available, HLA class I and class II types were obtained from metadata supplied by the sample provider rather than from assay-based typing. What the work shows at the level of the full study, not this receptor alone: The quantity of clinical and demographic metadata differed by source and by participant and was supplied without curation.

TCRbeta CDR3 regions were amplified from genomic DNA by means of the immunoSEQ Assay, a bias-controlled multiplex PCR. As for the original processing: Within the assay, amplification of reference gene primers was used to estimate how many nucleated cells each sample contained. To quantify the absolute abundance of each unique TCRbeta CDR3 rearrangement, sequence reads were collapsed and filtered. For each sample, productive Simpson clonality was calculated by taking the square root of Simpson's diversity index across productive rearrangements. TCRdb limited this immuneACCESS table to in-frame rearrangements with V and J called. A share of clones is missing; checked studies link under half to unresolved V genes, and the rest is unexplained. V, J and clone size reflect that table, while D and trimming were determined from the DNA. The sample contains about 180,000 clones, 70% to 90% of them found a single time. The top ten clonotypes cover less than 25% of the sample.

The CDR3 runs 15 residues from the cysteine to the phenylalanine. Left in the record is the CDR3 DNA by itself, 45 bases read in frame from the first base. V and J lose 2 bases and 0 bases, and a span of 8 bases separates them. CDR1 is given as LGHNA and CDR2 as YSLEER, both from the germline V gene. Collaborating institutions collected whole blood in K2EDTA tubes following their own protocols. For TCRbeta analysis, collaborators shipped samples in one of three forms: frozen whole blood, isolated PBMCs, or DNA extracted from either of those sample types. On this clone itself: Its cognate antigen has yet to be identified. No base quality values were provided; no much bigger clone lies one nucleotide off.

The V gene is TRBV4-3 and the J gene is TRBJ1-3, with the identity of the D gene unclear. The source is a man between 65 and 85 years old with active or convalescent COVID-19. The sequencing sample was made of peripheral blood. The nucleotide sequence reads as follows: TGCGCCAGCAGCCAAATTTGGAGCTCTGGAAACACCATATATTTT. Its coded protein is CASSQIWSSGNTIYF.